What follows are 29 T cell receptor beta chains derived from one specimen sequenced in a study of cytomegalovirus exposure and HLA in healthy donors. The PCR employed 60 Vbeta primers together with 13 Jbeta primers. Produced via immunoSEQ multiplex PCR; TCRdb's table is partial and in-frame only. Among hundreds of thousands of clones listed, roughly 78% were seen once. The sequenced sample consisted of PBMCs. Receptor source: a boy under 18 in good health and CMV-seronegative.

The chain is built from TRBV5-1 and TRBJ1-2; TRBD1 might be the D (5 bases). Germline V gene data show CDR1 as SGHRS and CDR2 as YFSETQ. The germline V and J ends were trimmed by 0 bases and 4 bases, with 13 bases remaining between them. The CDR3 is made up of 15 amino acids. In DNA form, the CDR3 reads TGCGCCAGCAGCTTGGAGTCTCAGGGTCTCTATGGCTACACCTTC. This gives the protein CASSLESQGLYGYTF.

This sequence joins TRBV19 and TRBJ1-2; D is perhaps TRBD1 (6 bases). Trimming left V 10 bases short and J 2 bases short, with 17 bases between. This CDR3 contains 14 residues. Germline V lookup: CDR1 LNHDA, CDR2 SQIVND (reference sequence). Written as DNA, the CDR3 is TGTGCCACCGGACCGGACAGCCGAAACTATGGCTACACCTTC. Amino acids: CATGPDSRNYGYTF. Full variable domain (rest looked up from reference TRBV19 and TRBJ1-2): DGGITQSPKYLFRKEGQNVTLSCEQNLNHDAMYWYRQDPGQGLRLIYYSQIVNDFQKGDIAEGYSVSREKKESFPLTVTSAQKNPTAFYLCATGPDSRNYGYTFGSGTRLTVV.

This clone was found once. This sequence joins TRBV2 and TRBJ1-1; the D is unclear. This CDR3 is 12 amino acids long. Trimming pared 9 bases from V and 1 base from J, leaving 9 bases between. Germline-derived CDR1 and CDR2 are SNHLY and FYNNEI. CDR3 bases: TGTGCCAGTAGAGGATGGAACACTGAAGCTTTCTTT. Its protein product is CASRGWNTEAFF.

The chain uses TRBV5-4 and TRBJ2-1; 11 bases map to TRBD2. The trim removed 1 base at V and 3 bases at J, leaving 6 bases unmatched. The CDR3 extends over 17 amino acids. Germline CDR1 SGHNT, CDR2 YYREEE (reference sequence). As DNA, the CDR3 is TGTGCCAGCAGCTTGCTTAAACTAGCGGGGGACTACAATGAGCAGTTCTTC. Translated: CASSLLKLAGDYNEQFF.

This rearrangement joins TRBV30 to TRBJ2-7; D gene uncertain. This CDR3 has 12 residues. Germline CDR1 reads GTSNPN; CDR2 reads SVGIG (reference sequence). V was clipped by 7 bases and J by 0 bases, with 10 bases between them. The CDR3 region has the DNA TGTGCCTTTAGAGTGAGCTCCTACGAGCAGTACTTC. It translates to CAFRVSSYEQYF.

The chain joins TRBV6-5 to TRBJ2-3; D perhaps matches TRBD1 (5 bases). Germline V gene lookup returns CDR1 MNHEY and CDR2 SVGAGI. This CDR3 comprises 14 residues. The V gene lost 2 bases and the J gene lost 4 bases, with 10 bases spanning the gap. CDR3 sequence reads: CASSYARVADTQYF. For the CDR3, the DNA is TGTGCCAGCAGTTACGCCAGGGTCGCAGATACGCAGTATTTT.

This chain connects TRBV7-2 to TRBJ2-3; 13 nucleotides match TRBD2. V lost 0 bases to trimming and J lost 2 bases; unmatched junction nucleotides: 2. The CDR3 totals 17 residues. Germline V CDR1 and CDR2: SGHTA, FQGNSA. CDR3 residues: CASSLAGTSGITDTQYF. The CDR3 DNA reads as TGTGCCAGCAGCTTAGCCGGGACTAGCGGGATCACAGATACGCAGTATTTT.

This chain links TRBV15 with TRBJ1-1; unclear D gene. Germline V gene lookup returns CDR1 LNHNV and CDR2 YYDKDF (reference sequence). V lost 5 bases to trimming and J lost 1 base, with 11 bases between them. This CDR3 comprises 14 residues. CDR3: CATSERSKNTEAFF. Here the CDR3 DNA reads TGTGCCACCAGCGAGCGGAGCAAGAACACTGAAGCTTTCTTT. Full variable domain (remainder filled in from reference TRBV15 and TRBJ1-1): DAMVIQNPRYQVTQFGKPVTLSCSQTLNHNVMYWYQQKSSQAPKLLFHYYDKDFNNEADTPDNFQSRRPNTSFCFLDIRSPGLGDTAMYLCATSERSKNTEAFFGQGTRLTVV.

The rearrangement uses TRBV7-6 and TRBJ2-1; maybe TRBD2 (6 bases). Trimming removed 1 base from V and 5 bases from J, with 33 bases in between. Germline CDR1 is SGHVS and CDR2 is FNYEAQ. This CDR3 is built from 22 residues. The CDR3 here is CASSLVLSGASDTRERNNEQFF. DNA of the CDR3: TGTGCCAGCAGCTTAGTTTTGAGTGGAGCTTCGGACACTCGGGAGAGGAACAATGAGCAGTTCTTC.

The CDR3 region has the DNA TGTGCCAGCAGCTCTTGGACTAGCGGGGGGGTCGATGAGCAGTTCTTC. Translated, it gives CASSSWTSGGVDEQFF. The chain recombines TRBV11-3 with TRBJ2-1, with 15 bases that match TRBD2. The germline CDR1 and CDR2 sequences are SGHNT and YENEEA. The J segment lost 8 bases and the V segment lost 4 bases, leaving 6 bases of the junction unmatched. The CDR3 is made up of 16 amino acids.

The V call is TRBV5-4, the J call TRBJ2-1; TRBD1 matches at 8 bases. The V gene's germline CDR1 is SGHNT and CDR2 YYREEE (reference sequence). Trimming at V came to 3 bases and at J to 3 bases, leaving 5 bases not matched to a gene. The CDR3 runs to 15 residues. The DNA of the CDR3 is TGTGCCAGCAGCTCCGACAGGGGTATCTACAATGAGCAGTTCTTC. Its translation is CASSSDRGIYNEQFF.

The chain uses TRBV25-1 and TRBJ2-7; 9 nucleotides match TRBD1. CDR3 size: 12 residues. V gave up 8 bases and J gave up 4 bases; unmatched junction bases: 3. In germline, CDR1 is MGHDK, CDR2 SYGVNS. In nucleotides, the CDR3 is TGTGCCAGCGGGACAGGGTGGTACGAGCAGTACTTC. It codes for CASGTGWYEQYF.

This clone was detected only a few times. The sample holds other DNA sequences that translate to the same CDR3. The rearrangement links TRBV9 to TRBJ1-5; D may be TRBD1 (5 bases). In germline, CDR1 is SGDLS, CDR2 YYNGEE. This CDR3 comprises 15 residues. Trimming cost V 0 bases and J 1 base, with 8 bases left between them. The CDR3 DNA reads TGTGCCAGCAGCGTAGGGCCAGGGAGCAATCAGCCCCAGCATTTT. Translating it yields CASSVGPGSNQPQHF.

The chain recombines TRBV14 with TRBJ2-5; TRBD1 matches at 9 bases. The V and J ends lost 0 bases and 5 bases, in that order; junction bases with no gene match: 13. Germline assignment: CDR1 SGHDN and CDR2 FVKESK. This CDR3 spans 18 amino acids. The CDR3 coding sequence is TGTGCCAGCAGCCAAGAAAGGGGACAGGGCCGGGGAGTTGAGACCCAGTACTTC. This codes for CASSQERGQGRGVETQYF.

The rearrangement joins TRBV7-2 to TRBJ1-2, with 10 bases identical to TRBD1. CDR1 and CDR2 (germline): SGHTA, FQGNSA. The CDR3 sequence is 16 residues long. The V segment lost 6 bases and the J segment 5 bases; nucleotides outside the gene matches: 12. The CDR3 here is CASRIPGQGKRYGYTF. The DNA of the CDR3 is TGTGCCAGCAGGATACCGGGACAGGGGAAACGATATGGCTACACCTTC.

The CDR3 bases are TGTGCCAGCAGTGTGACGTCGGGGGGGGAGACCCAGTACTTC. Encoded protein: CASSVTSGGETQYF. The rearrangement joins TRBV2 to TRBJ2-5, with 8 bases fitting TRBD2. This CDR3 is 14 amino acids long. The germline V gene has CDR1 SNHLY and CDR2 FYNNEI. After removal of 4 bases from V and 5 bases from J, the junction contained 6 bases not matched to a gene.

The chain links TRBV30 to TRBJ2-3; TRBD1 is a possible D gene (5 bases). This CDR3 contains 13 residues. Per germline, CDR1 GTSNPN and CDR2 SVGIG (reference sequence). The V end was cut by 7 bases, the J end by 0 bases, with 11 bases between. The CDR3 DNA reads as TGTGCCTTCAGGGTAACTAGCACAGATACGCAGTATTTT. It codes for CAFRVTSTDTQYF.

This clone was seen a single time. The chain carries TRBV10-3 and TRBJ2-7, with TRBD1 as a possible D gene (5 bases). This CDR3 is built from 13 residues. The V end lost 7 bases, the J end lost 4 bases, and 14 bases lay between the germline ends. Germline values: CDR1 ENHRY, CDR2 SYGVKD. CDR3 nucleotides: TGTGCCATCAAGGGCCAAGGGGCGTACGAGCAGTACTTC. Amino acid sequence: CAIKGQGAYEQYF.

This sequence joins TRBV5-6 and TRBJ1-4; 8 nucleotides agree with TRBD1. Germline V lookup: CDR1 SGHDT, CDR2 YYEEEE. With 4 bases clipped from V and 5 bases from J, the junction kept 4 bases outside the gene matches. This CDR3 is built from 14 residues. CDR3 region: CASSAQGGNEKLFF. The CDR3 region has the DNA TGTGCCAGCAGCGCACAGGGGGGGAATGAAAAACTGTTTTTT.

This chain links TRBV5-6 with TRBJ1-5; D is unclear. Germline values: CDR1 SGHDT, CDR2 YYEEEE. The CDR3 has 14 amino acids. The V and J ends lost 1 base and 7 bases respectively, with 12 bases between them. The CDR3 sequence is CASSLRWGGQPQHF. CDR3 sequence (DNA): TGTGCCAGCAGCTTGCGATGGGGAGGACAGCCCCAGCATTTT.

This chain connects TRBV6-6 to TRBJ2-1; TRBD2 might be the D (6 bases). CDR1 and CDR2 (germline): MNHNY, SVGAGI (reference sequence). V was shortened by 8 bases and J by 8 bases, with 19 bases between the two germline ends. The CDR3 runs to 14 residues. The CDR3 DNA follows: TGTGCCAGCTTGGACGGGGGAGTGGGATATGAGCAGTTCTTC. This gives the protein CASLDGGVGYEQFF.

This chain links TRBV4-2 with TRBJ2-3; D is possibly TRBD2 (5 bases). V was cut by 0 bases and J by 1 base, with 14 bases left in between. Germline V gives CDR1 LGHNA, CDR2 YNFKEQ. The CDR3 contains 17 residues. The CDR3 sequence: CASSQELAGGGTDTQYF. The CDR3 region has the DNA TGTGCCAGCAGCCAAGAATTAGCCGGAGGAGGCACAGATACGCAGTATTTT.

The chain joins TRBV5-1 to TRBJ2-1; TRBD1 matches 8 bases. The ends lost 3 bases at V and 8 bases at J; junction bases unmatched: 7. In germline, CDR1 is SGHRS, CDR2 YFSETQ. The CDR3 is 14 residues long. The CDR3 region has the DNA TGCGCCAGCAGCTGGGGACAGGCGAGGGATGAGCAGTTCTTC. Residues: CASSWGQARDEQFF.

The chain employs TRBV15 and TRBJ1-2; 8 bases line up with TRBD1. The germline V gene encodes CDR1 LNHNV and CDR2 YYDKDF (reference sequence). This CDR3 has 14 amino acids. Unmatched junction bases numbered 4, after V lost 3 bases and J lost 4 bases. The CDR3 nucleotides are TGTGCCACCAGCAGTCGGACAGGGTTCTATGGCTACACCTTC. Its translation: CATSSRTGFYGYTF.

The V gene is TRBV29-1, the J gene TRBJ2-3, with TRBD2 identical over 12 bases. With V trimmed by 6 bases and J by 6 bases, 4 bases remained unmatched. The CDR3 consists of 13 residues. Germline V gives CDR1 SQVTM, CDR2 ANQGSEA. CDR3: CSVLAGGKDTQYF. DNA for the CDR3: TGCAGCGTACTAGCGGGGGGTAAGGATACGCAGTATTTT.

The chain recombines TRBV7-6 with TRBJ2-1; 7 nucleotides agree with TRBD2. The length of the CDR3 is 17 residues. The J segment lost 6 bases and the V segment lost 4 bases, leaving 15 bases of the junction unmatched. Germline V gene data show CDR1 as SGHVS and CDR2 as FNYEAQ. CDR3 in amino acids: CASSSPSSGEGLNEQFF. The CDR3 bases are TGTGCCAGCAGCTCTCCCTCCAGCGGGGAAGGTCTCAATGAGCAGTTCTTC.

This clone was counted a few times. CDR3: CASSPHWPQEAFF. The CDR3 bases are TGTGCCAGTAGTCCCCATTGGCCACAGGAAGCTTTCTTT. This chain joins TRBV19 and TRBJ1-1, with unresolved D. Germline CDR1 is LNHDA and CDR2 is SQIVND (reference sequence). Trimming shortened V by 5 bases and J by 8 bases, and 15 bases separated the two germline ends. This CDR3 has 13 residues.

The J gene is TRBJ1-5, the V gene TRBV2; tentative D call: TRBD1 (5 bases). This CDR3 has 13 amino acids. Per germline, CDR1 SNHLY and CDR2 FYNNEI. The V gene lost 4 bases and the J gene lost 7 bases, with 11 bases spanning the gap. CDR3 sequence reads: CASSVSREQPQHF. CDR3 DNA: TGTGCCAGCAGTGTCTCCAGGGAACAGCCCCAGCATTTT. Together with reference TRBV2 and TRBJ1-5, the CDR3 gives the full variable domain: EPEVTQTPSHQVTQMGQEVILRCVPISNHLYFYWYRQILGQKVEFLVSFYNNEISEKSEIFDDQFSVERPDGSNFTLKIRSTKLEDSAMYFCASSVSREQPQHFGDGTRLSIL.

This chain links TRBV18 with TRBJ1-1; 12 bases agree with TRBD1. With V trimmed by 3 bases and J by 0 bases, 11 bases remained unmatched. Germline CDR1 and CDR2: KGHSH and LQKENI. This CDR3 has 19 residues. The CDR3 DNA follows: TGTGCCAGCTCACCTCAGATGGGGGACAGGGGGCTAGTGAACACTGAAGCTTTCTTT. It is translated as CASSPQMGDRGLVNTEAFF. Full variable domain (missing parts from reference TRBV18 and TRBJ1-1): NAGVMQNPRHLVRRRGQEARLRCSPMKGHSHVYWYRQLPEEGLKFMVYLQKENIIDESGMPKERFSAEFPKEGPSILRIQQVVRGDSAAYFCASSPQMGDRGLVNTEAFFGQGTRLTVV.